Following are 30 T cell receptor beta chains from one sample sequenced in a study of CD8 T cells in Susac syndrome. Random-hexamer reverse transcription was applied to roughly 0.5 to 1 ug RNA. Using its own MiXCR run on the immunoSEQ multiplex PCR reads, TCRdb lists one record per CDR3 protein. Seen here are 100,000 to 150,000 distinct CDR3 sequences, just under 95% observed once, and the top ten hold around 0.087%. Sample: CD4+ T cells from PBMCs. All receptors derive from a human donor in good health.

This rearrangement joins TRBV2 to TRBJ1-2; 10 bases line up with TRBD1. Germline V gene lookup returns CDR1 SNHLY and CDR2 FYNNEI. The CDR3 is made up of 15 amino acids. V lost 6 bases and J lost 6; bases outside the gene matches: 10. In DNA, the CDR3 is TGTGCCAGCAGAGACCCCGGGACAGGGGTGGATGGCTACACCTTC. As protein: CASRDPGTGVDGYTF. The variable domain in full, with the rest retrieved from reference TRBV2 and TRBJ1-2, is EPEVTQTPSHQVTQMGQEVILRCVPISNHLYFYWYRQILGQKVEFLVSFYNNEISEKSEIFDDQFSVERPDGSNFTLKIRSTKLEDSAMYFCASRDPGTGVDGYTFGSGTRLTVV.

Here the CDR3 reads CASSEGTSGIEQYF. CDR3 coding DNA: TGTGCCAGCAGTGAAGGTACTAGCGGCATCGAGCAGTACTTC. The chain couples TRBV2 to TRBJ2-7; 8 bases map to TRBD2. Germline CDR1 reads SNHLY; CDR2 reads FYNNEI. CDR3 size: 14 residues. The trim removed 1 base at V and 6 bases at J, leaving 5 bases unmatched.

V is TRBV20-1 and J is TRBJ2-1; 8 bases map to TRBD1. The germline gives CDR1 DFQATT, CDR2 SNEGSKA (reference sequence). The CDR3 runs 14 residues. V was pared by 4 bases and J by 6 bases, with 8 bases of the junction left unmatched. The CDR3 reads CSAIAGTGVNEQFF. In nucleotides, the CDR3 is TGCAGTGCTATTGCCGGGACAGGCGTCAATGAGCAGTTCTTC.

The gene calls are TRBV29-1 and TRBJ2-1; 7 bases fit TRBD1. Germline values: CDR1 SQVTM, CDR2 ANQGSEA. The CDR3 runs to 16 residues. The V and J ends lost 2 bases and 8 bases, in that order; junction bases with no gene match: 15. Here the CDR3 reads CSVEQTTQGKEDEQFF. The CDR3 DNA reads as TGCAGCGTTGAACAGACTACACAGGGGAAGGAGGATGAGCAGTTCTTC.

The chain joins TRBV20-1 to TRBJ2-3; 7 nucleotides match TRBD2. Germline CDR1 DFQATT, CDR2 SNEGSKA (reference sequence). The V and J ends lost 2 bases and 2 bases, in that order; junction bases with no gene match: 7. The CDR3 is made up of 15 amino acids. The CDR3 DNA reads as TGCAGTGCTAGAAGGAGCGGGGTACTCACAGATACGCAGTATTTT. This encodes CSARRSGVLTDTQYF.

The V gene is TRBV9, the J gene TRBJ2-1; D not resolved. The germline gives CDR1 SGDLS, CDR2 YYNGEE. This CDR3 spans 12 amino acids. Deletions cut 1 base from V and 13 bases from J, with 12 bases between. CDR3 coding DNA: TGTGCCAGCAGCGTAATTCAACAGCTTCAGTTCTTC. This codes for CASSVIQQLQFF.

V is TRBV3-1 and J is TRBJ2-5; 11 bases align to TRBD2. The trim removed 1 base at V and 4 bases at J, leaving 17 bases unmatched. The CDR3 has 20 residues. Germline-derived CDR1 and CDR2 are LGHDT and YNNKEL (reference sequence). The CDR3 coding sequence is TGTGCCAGCAGCCAAGGACAGTCGAGGAGTCTAGCGGGAGGTCTAGAGACCCAGTACTTC. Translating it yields CASSQGQSRSLAGGLETQYF.

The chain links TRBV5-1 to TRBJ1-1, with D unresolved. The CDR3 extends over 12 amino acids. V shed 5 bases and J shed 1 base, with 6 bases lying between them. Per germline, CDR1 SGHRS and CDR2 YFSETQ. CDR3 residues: CASRDQNTEAFF. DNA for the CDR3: TGCGCCAGCAGAGACCAGAACACTGAAGCTTTCTTT. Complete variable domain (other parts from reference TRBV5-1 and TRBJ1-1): KAGVTQTPRYLIKTRGQQVTLSCSPISGHRSVSWYQQTPGQGLQFLFEYFSETQRNKGNFPGRFSGRQFSNSRSEMNVSTLELGDSALYLCASRDQNTEAFFGQGTRLTVV.

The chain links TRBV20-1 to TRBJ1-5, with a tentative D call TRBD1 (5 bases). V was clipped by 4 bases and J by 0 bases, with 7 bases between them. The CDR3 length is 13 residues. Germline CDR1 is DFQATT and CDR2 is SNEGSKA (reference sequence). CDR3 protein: CSAIGHSNQPQHF. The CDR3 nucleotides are TGCAGTGCTATTGGACATAGCAATCAGCCCCAGCATTTT.

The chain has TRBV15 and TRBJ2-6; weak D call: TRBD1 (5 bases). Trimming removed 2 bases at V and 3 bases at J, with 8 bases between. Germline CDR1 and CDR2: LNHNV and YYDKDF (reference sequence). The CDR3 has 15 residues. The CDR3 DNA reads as TGTGCCACCAGCAGACGCGACAGTGGGGCCAACGTCCTGACTTTC. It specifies CATSRRDSGANVLTF.

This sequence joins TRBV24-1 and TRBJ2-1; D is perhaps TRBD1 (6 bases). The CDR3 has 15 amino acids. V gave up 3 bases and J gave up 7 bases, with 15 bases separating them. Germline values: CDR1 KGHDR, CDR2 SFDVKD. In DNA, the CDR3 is TGTGCCACCAGTGATCCTCGGACAGCTGGGAATGAGCAGTTCTTC. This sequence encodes CATSDPRTAGNEQFF.

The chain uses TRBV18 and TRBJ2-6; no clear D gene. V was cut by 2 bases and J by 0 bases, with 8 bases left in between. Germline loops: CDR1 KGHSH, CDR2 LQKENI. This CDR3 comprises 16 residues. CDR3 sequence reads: CASSPMRSSGANVLTF. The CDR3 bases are TGTGCCAGCTCACCAATGCGGAGCTCTGGGGCCAACGTCCTGACTTTC.

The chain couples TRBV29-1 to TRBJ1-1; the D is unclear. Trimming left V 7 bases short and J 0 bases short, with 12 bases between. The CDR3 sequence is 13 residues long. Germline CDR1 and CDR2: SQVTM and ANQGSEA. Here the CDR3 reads CSGVRSMNTEAFF. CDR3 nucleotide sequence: TGCAGCGGGGTGAGAAGCATGAACACTGAAGCTTTCTTT. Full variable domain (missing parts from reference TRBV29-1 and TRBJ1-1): SAVISQKPSRDICQRGTSLTIQCQVDSQVTMMFWYRQQPGQSLTLIATANQGSEATYESGFVIDKFPISRPNLTFSTLTVSNMSPEDSSIYLCSGVRSMNTEAFFGQGTRLTVV.

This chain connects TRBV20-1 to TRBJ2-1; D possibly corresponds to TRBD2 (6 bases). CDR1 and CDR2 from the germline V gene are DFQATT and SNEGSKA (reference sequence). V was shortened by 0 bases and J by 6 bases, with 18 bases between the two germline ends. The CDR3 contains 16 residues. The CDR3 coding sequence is TGCAGTGCTAGAGAGCCCCAACAGCGGAGGGTCAATGAGCAGTTCTTC. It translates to CSAREPQQRRVNEQFF.

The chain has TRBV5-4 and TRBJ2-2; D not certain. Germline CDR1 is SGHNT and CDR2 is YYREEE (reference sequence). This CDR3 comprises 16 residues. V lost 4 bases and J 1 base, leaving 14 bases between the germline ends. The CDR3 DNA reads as TGTGCCAGCAGCCAGTCGTTTGGAATGAACACCGGGGAGCTGTTTTTT. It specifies CASSQSFGMNTGELFF.

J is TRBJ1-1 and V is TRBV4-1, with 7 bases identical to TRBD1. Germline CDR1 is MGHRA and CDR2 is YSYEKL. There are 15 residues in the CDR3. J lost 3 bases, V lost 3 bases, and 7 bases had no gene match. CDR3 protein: CASSQTDREHTEAFF. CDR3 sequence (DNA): TGCGCCAGCAGCCAGACAGACAGGGAGCACACTGAAGCTTTCTTT.

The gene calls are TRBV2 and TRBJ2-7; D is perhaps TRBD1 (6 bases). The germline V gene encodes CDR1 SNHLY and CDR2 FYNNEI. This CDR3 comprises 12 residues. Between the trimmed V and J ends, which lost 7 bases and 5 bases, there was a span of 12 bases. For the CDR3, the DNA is TGTGCCAGCAAGGACAGAGGGGACGAGCAGTACTTC. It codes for CASKDRGDEQYF.

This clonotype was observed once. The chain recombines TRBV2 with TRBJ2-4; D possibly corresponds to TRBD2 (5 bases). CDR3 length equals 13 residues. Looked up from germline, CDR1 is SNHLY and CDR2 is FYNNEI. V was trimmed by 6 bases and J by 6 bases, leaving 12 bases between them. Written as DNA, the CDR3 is TGTGCCAGCAGGGAGGCGGATATAAACATTCAGTACTTC. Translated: CASREADINIQYF.

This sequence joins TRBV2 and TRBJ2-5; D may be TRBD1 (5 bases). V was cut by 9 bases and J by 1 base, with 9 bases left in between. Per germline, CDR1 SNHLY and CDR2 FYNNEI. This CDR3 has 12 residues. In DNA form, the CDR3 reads TGTGCCAGAGGGGATATCCAAGAGACCCAGTACTTC. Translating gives CARGDIQETQYF. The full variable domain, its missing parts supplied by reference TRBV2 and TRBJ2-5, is EPEVTQTPSHQVTQMGQEVILRCVPISNHLYFYWYRQILGQKVEFLVSFYNNEISEKSEIFDDQFSVERPDGSNFTLKIRSTKLEDSAMYFCARGDIQETQYFGPGTRLLVL.

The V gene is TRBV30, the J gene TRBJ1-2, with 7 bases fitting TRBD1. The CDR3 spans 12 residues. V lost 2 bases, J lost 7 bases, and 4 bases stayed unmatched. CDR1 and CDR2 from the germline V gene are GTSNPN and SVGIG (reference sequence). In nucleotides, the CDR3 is TGTGCCTGGAGTCGACAGGGTGTTGGCTACACCTTC. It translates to CAWSRQGVGYTF.

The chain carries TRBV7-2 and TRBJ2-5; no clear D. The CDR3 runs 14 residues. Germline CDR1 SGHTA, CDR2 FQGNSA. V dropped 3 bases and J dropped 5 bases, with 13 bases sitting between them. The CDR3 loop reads CASSFGQVGETQYF. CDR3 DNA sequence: TGTGCCAGCAGCTTCGGGCAGGTTGGCGAGACCCAGTACTTC.

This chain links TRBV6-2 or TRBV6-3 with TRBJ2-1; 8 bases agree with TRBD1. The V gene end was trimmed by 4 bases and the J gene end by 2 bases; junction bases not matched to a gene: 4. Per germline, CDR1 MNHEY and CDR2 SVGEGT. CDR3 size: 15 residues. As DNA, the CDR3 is TGTGCCAGCAGTTTGACAGGGGCTGCCTACAATGAGCAGTTCTTC. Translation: CASSLTGAAYNEQFF.

CDR3 bases: TGTGCCAGCAGTGAACCGGGACTAGGACAAGAGACCCAGTACTTC. Its protein is CASSEPGLGQETQYF. The chain combines TRBV25-1 with TRBJ2-5, with TRBD2 identical over 8 bases. The junction had 4 bases not matched to a gene; V was cut back by 2 bases and J by 2 bases. The CDR3 totals 15 residues. CDR1 and CDR2 from the germline V gene are MGHDK and SYGVNS.

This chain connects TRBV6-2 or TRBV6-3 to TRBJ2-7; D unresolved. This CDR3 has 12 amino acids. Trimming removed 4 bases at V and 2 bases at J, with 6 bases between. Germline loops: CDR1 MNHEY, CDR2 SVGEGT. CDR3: CASSSRAYEQYF. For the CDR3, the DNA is TGTGCCAGCAGTTCCAGAGCCTACGAGCAGTACTTC.

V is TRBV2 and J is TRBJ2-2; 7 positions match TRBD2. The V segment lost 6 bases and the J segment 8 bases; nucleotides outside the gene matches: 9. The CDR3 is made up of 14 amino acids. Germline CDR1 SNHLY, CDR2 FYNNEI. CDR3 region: CASSRALAAGELFF. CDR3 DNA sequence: TGTGCCAGCAGCCGGGCTCTAGCGGCGGGGGAGCTGTTTTTT.

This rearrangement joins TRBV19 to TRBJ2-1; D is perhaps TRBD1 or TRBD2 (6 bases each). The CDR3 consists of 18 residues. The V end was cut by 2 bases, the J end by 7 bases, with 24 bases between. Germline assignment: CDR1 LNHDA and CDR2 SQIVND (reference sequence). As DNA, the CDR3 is TGTGCCAGTAGTATATGGGGCAGGGGAGGAGGTAAGCGGAATGAGCAGTTCTTC. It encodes CASSIWGRGGGKRNEQFF.

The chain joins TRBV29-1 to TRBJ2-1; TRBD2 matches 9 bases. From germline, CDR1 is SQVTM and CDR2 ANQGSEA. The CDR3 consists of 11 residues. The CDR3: CGVAGAREQFF. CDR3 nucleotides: TGCGGGGTAGCGGGAGCGAGGGAGCAGTTCTTC.

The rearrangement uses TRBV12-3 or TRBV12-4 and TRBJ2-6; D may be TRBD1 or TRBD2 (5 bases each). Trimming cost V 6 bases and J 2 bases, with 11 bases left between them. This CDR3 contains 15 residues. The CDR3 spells CASSPGDPGANVLTF. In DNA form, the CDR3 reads TGTGCCAGCAGCCCCGGGGACCCTGGGGCCAACGTCCTGACTTTC.

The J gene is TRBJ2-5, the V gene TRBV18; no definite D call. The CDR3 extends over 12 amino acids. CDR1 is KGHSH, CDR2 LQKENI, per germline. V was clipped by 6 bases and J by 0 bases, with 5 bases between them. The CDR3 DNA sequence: TGTGCCAGCTCTACGTACCAAGAGACCCAGTACTTC. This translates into CASSTYQETQYF.

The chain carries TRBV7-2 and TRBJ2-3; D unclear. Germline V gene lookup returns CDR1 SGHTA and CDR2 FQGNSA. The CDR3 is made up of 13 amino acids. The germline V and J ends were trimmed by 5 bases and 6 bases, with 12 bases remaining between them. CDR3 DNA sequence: TGTGCCAGCAGCATCCTTTTTAGGGATACGCAGTATTTT. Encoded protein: CASSILFRDTQYF. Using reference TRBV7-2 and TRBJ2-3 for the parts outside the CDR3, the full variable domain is GAGVSQSPSNKVTEKGKDVELRCDPISGHTALYWYRQSLGQGLEFLIYFQGNSAPDKSGLPSDRFSAERTGGSVSTLTIQRTQQEDSAVYLCASSILFRDTQYFGPGTRLTVL.